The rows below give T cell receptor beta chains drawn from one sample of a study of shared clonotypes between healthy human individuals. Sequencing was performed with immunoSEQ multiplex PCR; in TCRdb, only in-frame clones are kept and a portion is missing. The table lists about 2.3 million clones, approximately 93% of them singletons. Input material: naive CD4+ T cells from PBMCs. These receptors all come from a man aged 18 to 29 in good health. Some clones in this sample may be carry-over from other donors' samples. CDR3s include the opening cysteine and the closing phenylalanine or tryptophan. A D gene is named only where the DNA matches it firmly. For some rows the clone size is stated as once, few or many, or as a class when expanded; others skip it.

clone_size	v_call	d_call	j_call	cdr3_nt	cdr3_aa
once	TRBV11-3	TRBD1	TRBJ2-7	TGTGCCAGCAGCCCCGGGACAGGGGGTGCCTACGAGCAGTACTTC	CASSPGTGGAYEQYF
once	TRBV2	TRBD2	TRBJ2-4	TGTGCCAGCAGTGCCCCTAGCGGGCTAGCCAAAAACATTCAGTACTTC	CASSAPSGLAKNIQYF
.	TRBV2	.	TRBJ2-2	TGTGCCAGCAGTCCCTGGGACGCCGACGGGGAGCTGTTTTTT	CASSPWDADGELFF
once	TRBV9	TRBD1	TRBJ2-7	TGTGCCAGCAGCGTAGGAGAGGGACAGGGGTCCTCCGAGCAGTACTTC	CASSVGEGQGSSEQYF
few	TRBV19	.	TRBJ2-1	TGTGCCGGGGACGGTTGGGGTCACAATGAGCAGTTCTTC	CAGDGWGHNEQFF
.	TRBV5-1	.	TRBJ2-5	TGCGCCAGCAGAGTTGACCGACCCCCGGAGACCCAGTACTTC	CASRVDRPPETQYF
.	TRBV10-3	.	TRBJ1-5	TGTGCCATCAGTGAGGGGGTGATTAGCAATCAGCCCCAGCATTTT	CAISEGVISNQPQHF
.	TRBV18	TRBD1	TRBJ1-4	TGTGCCAGCTCACCCTCCCGGGACAGTAACGAAAAACTGTTTTTT	CASSPSRDSNEKLFF
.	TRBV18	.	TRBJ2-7	TGTGCCAGCTCACAGGGGTCCTACGAGCAGTACTTC	CASSQGSYEQYF
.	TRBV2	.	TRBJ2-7	TGTGCCAGCCTTGGACAGCCCCTCTCCTACGAGCAGTACTTC	CASLGQPLSYEQYF
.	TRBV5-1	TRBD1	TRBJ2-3	TGCGCCAGCAGGCCCGCCGGGACAGGATTCATGGATACGCAGTATTTT	CASRPAGTGFMDTQYF
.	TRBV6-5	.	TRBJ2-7	TGTGCCAGCAGTACGAACTACGAGCAGTACTTC	CASSTNYEQYF
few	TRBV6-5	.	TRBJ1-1	TGTGCCAGCAGTACAGGAGAGAACAGGGTCACTGAAGCTTTCTTT	CASSTGENRVTEAFF
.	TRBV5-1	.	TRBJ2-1	TGCGCCAGCAGCTGGGGCGGAGGGACCCTCTACAATGAGCAGTTCTTC	CASSWGGGTLYNEQFF
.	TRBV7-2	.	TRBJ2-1	TGTGCCAGCAGCTTACTTGCTGGGGTGTACAATGAGCAGTTCTTC	CASSLLAGVYNEQFF
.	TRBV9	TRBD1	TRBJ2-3	TGTGCCAGCAGCGTTTTAGGACAGGGGGCAGATACGCAGTATTTT	CASSVLGQGADTQYF
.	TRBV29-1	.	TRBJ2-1	TGCAGCGTTGCCCCAAAGTACGGAGCAGAGCAGTTCTTC	CSVAPKYGAEQFF
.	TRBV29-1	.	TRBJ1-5	TGCAGCGTCCAAGCAGGGAGCAATCAGCCCCAGCATTTT	CSVQAGSNQPQHF
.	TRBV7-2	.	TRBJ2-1	TGTGCCAGCAGCTTAGTCGGGCCCGCCTACAATGAGCAGTTCTTC	CASSLVGPAYNEQFF
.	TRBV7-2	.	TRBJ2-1	TGTGCCAGCAGATGGGGCCCCAACAATGAGCAGTTCTTC	CASRWGPNNEQFF
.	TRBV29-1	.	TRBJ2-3	TGCAGCGGTGGGGGGCTAAGCACAGATACGCAGTATTTT	CSGGGLSTDTQYF
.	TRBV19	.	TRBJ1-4	TGTGCCAGCAGTTACGGTTTAACTAATGAAAAACTGTTTTTT	CASSYGLTNEKLFF
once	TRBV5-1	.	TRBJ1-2	TGCGCCAGCAGCCCTACGCCGGGGGGTGGCTACACCTTC	CASSPTPGGGYTF
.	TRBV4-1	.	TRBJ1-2	TGCGCCAGCAGCACCCGGGACACCGGCCCGGGCTACACCTTC	CASSTRDTGPGYTF
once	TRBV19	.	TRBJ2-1	TGTGCCAGTAGTATTGGGCCGGGGTCATACAATGAGCAGTTCTTC	CASSIGPGSYNEQFF
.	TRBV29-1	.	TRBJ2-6	TGCAGCTGTGAAGGGGATTCTGGGGCCAACGTCCTGACTTTC	CSCEGDSGANVLTF
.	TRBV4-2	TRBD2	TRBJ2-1	TGTGCCAGCAGCCAAGAAGGGCTAGCGGGCTTAGGCAATGAGCAGTTCTTC	CASSQEGLAGLGNEQFF
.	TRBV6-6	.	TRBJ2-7	TGTGCCAGCAGTTTAGACGGCTCCTACGAGCAGTACTTC	CASSLDGSYEQYF
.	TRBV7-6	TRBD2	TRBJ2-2	TGTGCCAGCAGCTTAGTTACTAGCGGGGCCACCGGGGAGCTGTTTTTT	CASSLVTSGATGELFF
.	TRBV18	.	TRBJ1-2	TGTGCCAGCTCACCACAGTTCGCACAGCCCCGCTACACCTTC	CASSPQFAQPRYTF
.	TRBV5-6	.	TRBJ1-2	TGTGCCAGCAGCTTGAGAAGGGGCTTCTATGGCTACACCTTC	CASSLRRGFYGYTF
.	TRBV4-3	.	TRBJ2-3	TGCGCCAGCAGCCAAGAGATCCCGGGGCCTCAGACGACAGATACGCAGTATTTT	CASSQEIPGPQTTDTQYF
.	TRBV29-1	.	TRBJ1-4	TGCAGCGCCAAGTTCAATGGGGAAAAACTGTTTTTT	CSAKFNGEKLFF
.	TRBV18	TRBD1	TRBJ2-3	TGTGCCAGCTCGCGGGACAGGACAGATACGCAGTATTTT	CASSRDRTDTQYF
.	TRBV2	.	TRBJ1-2	TGTGCCAGCAGTGCGGCAGAGGGCAACTATGGCTACACCTTC	CASSAAEGNYGYTF
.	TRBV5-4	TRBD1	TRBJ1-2	TGTGCCAGCAGCTACCCAGGGGGCGAAAGCTACACCTTC	CASSYPGGESYTF
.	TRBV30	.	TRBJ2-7	TGTGCCTGGGCCTCGGACTCCTACGAGCAGTACTTC	CAWASDSYEQYF
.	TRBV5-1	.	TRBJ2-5	TGCGCCAGCAGCACACCTTGGGGGCGGGAGTCGGACACCCAGTACTTC	CASSTPWGRESDTQYF
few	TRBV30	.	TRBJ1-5	TGTGCCTGGAGTGTAGGGGGGGGTCAGCCCCAGCATTTT	CAWSVGGGQPQHF
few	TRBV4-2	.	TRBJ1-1	TGTGCCAGCAGCCAAGATAGTGGTGGGGGGAACACTGAAGCTTTCTTT	CASSQDSGGGNTEAFF
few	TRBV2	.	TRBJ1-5	TGTGCCAGCAGCGATACATATCAGCCCCAGCATTTT	CASSDTYQPQHF
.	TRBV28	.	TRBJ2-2	TGTGCCAGCAGTTTTCAGTCAGGTTGGGACACCGGGGAGCTGTTTTTT	CASSFQSGWDTGELFF
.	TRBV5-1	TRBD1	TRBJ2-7	TGCGCCAGCAGCTTGGGGGACAGGGGATCGCGTGAGCAGTACTTC	CASSLGDRGSREQYF
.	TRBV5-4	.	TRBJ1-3	TGCGCCAGCAGTGTAAGCGGGACCTCTGGAAACACCATATATTTT	CASSVSGTSGNTIYF
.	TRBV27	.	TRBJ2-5	TGTGCCAGCAGTCTAACCCACGGGAAAGAGACCCAGTACTTC	CASSLTHGKETQYF
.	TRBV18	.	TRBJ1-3	TGTGCCAGCTCACCACAGAGGGGTGTTACTGGAAACACCATATATTTT	CASSPQRGVTGNTIYF
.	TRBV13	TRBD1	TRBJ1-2	TGTGCCAGCAGCATACAGGGGAGCTACACCTTC	CASSIQGSYTF
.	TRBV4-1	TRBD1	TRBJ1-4	TGCGCCAGCAGCCTTACGGACAGGGGGAATGAAAAACTGTTTTTT	CASSLTDRGNEKLFF
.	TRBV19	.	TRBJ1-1	TGTGCCAGTACCAAGCCCTCACCCCTCCAGGGTGAAGCTTTCTTT	CASTKPSPLQGEAFF
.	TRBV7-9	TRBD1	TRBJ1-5	TGTGCCAGCAGCACAGGGGGCCTCCGGGGCAATCAGCCCCAGCATTTT	CASSTGGLRGNQPQHF
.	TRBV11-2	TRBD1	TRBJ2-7	TGTGCCAGTAGAGGACAGGGGTTGTACGAGCAGTACTTC	CASRGQGLYEQYF